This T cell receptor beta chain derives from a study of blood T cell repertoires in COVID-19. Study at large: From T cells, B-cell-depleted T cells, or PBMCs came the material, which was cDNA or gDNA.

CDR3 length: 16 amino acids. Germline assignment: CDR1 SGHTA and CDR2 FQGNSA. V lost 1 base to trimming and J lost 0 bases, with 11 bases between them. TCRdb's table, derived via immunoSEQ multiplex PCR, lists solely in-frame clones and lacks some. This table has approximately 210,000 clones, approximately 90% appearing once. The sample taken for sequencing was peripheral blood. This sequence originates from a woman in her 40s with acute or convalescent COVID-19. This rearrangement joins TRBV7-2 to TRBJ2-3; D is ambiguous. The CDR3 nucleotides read TGTGCCAGCAGCTTAGTGGGCATCGCTAGCACAGATACGCAGTATTTT. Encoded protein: CASSLVGIASTDTQYF.